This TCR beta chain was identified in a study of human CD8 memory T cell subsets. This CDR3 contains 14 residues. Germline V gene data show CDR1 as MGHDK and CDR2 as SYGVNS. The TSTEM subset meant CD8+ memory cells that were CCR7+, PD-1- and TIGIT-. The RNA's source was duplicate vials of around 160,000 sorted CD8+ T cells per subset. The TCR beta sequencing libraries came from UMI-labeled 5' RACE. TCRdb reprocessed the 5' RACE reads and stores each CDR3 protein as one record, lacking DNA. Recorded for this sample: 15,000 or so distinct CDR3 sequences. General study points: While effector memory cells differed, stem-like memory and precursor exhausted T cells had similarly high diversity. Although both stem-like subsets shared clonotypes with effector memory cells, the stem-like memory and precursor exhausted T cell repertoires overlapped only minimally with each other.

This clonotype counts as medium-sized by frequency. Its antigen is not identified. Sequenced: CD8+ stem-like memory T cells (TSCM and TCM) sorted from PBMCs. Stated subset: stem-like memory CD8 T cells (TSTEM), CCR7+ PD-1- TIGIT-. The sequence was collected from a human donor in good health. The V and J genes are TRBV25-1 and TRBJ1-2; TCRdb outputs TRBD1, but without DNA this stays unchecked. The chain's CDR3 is CATSGAASNYGYTF.